This TCR beta chain appears in the sequencing data of a study of T cell responses to AZD1222 COVID-19 vaccine. Study-wide results and limits: Without day 14 samples, only post-peak T cell repertoires were studied. Spike was spanned by vaccine-associated CD4 TCRs, which were dominant at 160-218 and 743-854.

This CDR3 has 15 amino acids. V shed 5 bases and J shed 3 bases, with 17 bases lying between them. Germline V gene data show CDR1 as SGHAT and CDR2 as FQNNGV. Comments on this clone: Its target is not known. Other DNA sequences in the same sample also yield this CDR3.

Generated by immunoSEQ multiplex PCR, the TCRdb table keeps only in-frame clones and is missing some. The sample consists of roughly 120,000 clones, 80% to 90% of them appearing once. This receptor was obtained from an adult in good health. Specimen: peripheral blood, collected on day 0 of AZD1222 vaccination. The genes are TRBV11-2 and TRBJ2-7, with D uncertain. This CDR3 is CASSLGSGRSYEQYF. CDR3 nucleotide sequence: TGTGCCAGCAGCCTCGGCTCGGGTCGAAGCTACGAGCAGTACTTC.